This T cell receptor (beta chain) was observed in a study of glioma-infiltrating T cells. The overall study: Dexamethasone exposure before glioma surgery was limited to six or fewer days.

Findings of the study overall: Patients with low tissue-blood divergence carried a signature set of shared blood CDR3 motifs.

V lost 4 bases, J lost 5 bases, and 8 bases lay in between. CDR1 is SGHTA and CDR2 is FQGNSA in the germline V gene. This CDR3 has 12 residues. As concerns this clonotype: Its antigen remains unidentified.

The iRepertoire nested amplicon-rescue multiplex PCR amplified TCR alpha and beta CDR3s from RNA. TCRdb used MiXCR to reprocess the multiplex PCR reads, holding one entry per CDR3 protein. The data show about 380,000 distinct CDR3 sequences, 41% seen once. Material for sequencing was glioma tissue, nonneoplastic brain tissue, or PBMCs (not recorded which). The chain joins TRBV7-2 to TRBJ1-1; D gene unclear. This TCR was sampled from a human donor with low-grade glioma or glioblastoma, undergoing nonglioma brain surgery, or in good health (not recorded which). In DNA form, the CDR3 reads TGTGCCAGCAGCTCCATTAAAACTGAAGCTTTCTTT. Protein product: CASSSIKTEAFF.